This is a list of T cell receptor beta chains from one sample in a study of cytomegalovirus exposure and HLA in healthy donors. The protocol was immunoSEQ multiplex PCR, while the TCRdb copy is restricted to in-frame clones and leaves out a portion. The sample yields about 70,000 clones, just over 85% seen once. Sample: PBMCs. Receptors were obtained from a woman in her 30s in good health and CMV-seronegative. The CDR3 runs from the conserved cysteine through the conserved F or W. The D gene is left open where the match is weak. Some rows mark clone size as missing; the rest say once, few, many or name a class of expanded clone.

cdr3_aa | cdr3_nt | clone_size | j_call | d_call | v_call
CAIKAASGRREQYF | TGTGCCATCAAGGCGGCTAGCGGGAGACGCGAGCAGTACTTC | . | TRBJ2-7 | TRBD2 | TRBV10-3
CARSGANVLTF | TGTGCCCGTTCTGGGGCCAACGTCCTGACTTTC | once | TRBJ2-6 | . | TRBV19
CASSLPQGAPPDTQYF | TGTGCCAGCAGCTTACCACAGGGGGCGCCCCCAGATACGCAGTATTTT | . | TRBJ2-3 | TRBD1 | TRBV5-4
CASSQEPQASGYNEQFF | TGCGCCAGCAGCCAAGAACCCCAGGCTAGCGGATACAATGAGCAGTTCTTC | . | TRBJ2-1 | TRBD2 | TRBV4-1
CASSVAGAGVYNEQFF | TGTGCCAGCAGCGTAGCTGGCGCGGGAGTCTACAATGAGCAGTTCTTC | . | TRBJ2-1 | TRBD2 | TRBV9
CASSWDFPPYEQYF | TGCGCCAGCAGCTGGGACTTCCCACCCTACGAGCAGTACTTC | . | TRBJ2-7 | . | TRBV5-1
CASSERVSGANVLTF | TGTGCCAGCAGTGAGCGGGTCTCTGGGGCCAACGTCCTGACTTTC | few | TRBJ2-6 | . | TRBV6-1
CASSPTLYYEQYF | TGCGCCAGCAGCCCTACCTTATACTACGAGCAGTACTTC | . | TRBJ2-7 | . | TRBV4-1
CASSRGAGISTDTQYF | TGTGCCAGCAGCAGGGGAGCGGGAATTAGCACAGATACGCAGTATTTT | . | TRBJ2-3 | . | TRBV21-1
CASTWGSGSGDTQYF | TGCGCCAGCACCTGGGGTAGCGGGAGTGGTGATACGCAGTATTTT | . | TRBJ2-3 | TRBD2 | TRBV4-1
CASSPGTSGIYEQYF | TGTGCCAGCAGTCCCGGGACTAGCGGGATTTACGAGCAGTACTTC | . | TRBJ2-7 | TRBD2 | TRBV28
CASSLVGGGQPYNEQFF | TGTGCCAGCAGCTTAGTGGGTGGGGGCCAACCTTACAATGAGCAGTTCTTC | . | TRBJ2-1 | . | TRBV11-2
CASSVEGASYNEQFF | TGTGCCAGCAGCGTAGAGGGGGCCTCCTACAATGAGCAGTTCTTC | . | TRBJ2-1 | TRBD1 | TRBV9
CASSSVGGEERAFF | TGTGCCAGCAGCTCCGTAGGGGGGGAAGAAAGGGCTTTCTTT | . | TRBJ1-1 | . | TRBV7-9
CASNPRGPNEQFF | TGTGCCAGCAATCCTAGGGGGCCTAATGAGCAGTTCTTC | . | TRBJ2-1 | TRBD1 | TRBV28
CASSQAGTSPRVTQYF | TGTGCCAGCAGCCAGGCCGGGACTAGCCCGAGGGTTACGCAGTATTTT | . | TRBJ2-3 | TRBD2 | TRBV7-3